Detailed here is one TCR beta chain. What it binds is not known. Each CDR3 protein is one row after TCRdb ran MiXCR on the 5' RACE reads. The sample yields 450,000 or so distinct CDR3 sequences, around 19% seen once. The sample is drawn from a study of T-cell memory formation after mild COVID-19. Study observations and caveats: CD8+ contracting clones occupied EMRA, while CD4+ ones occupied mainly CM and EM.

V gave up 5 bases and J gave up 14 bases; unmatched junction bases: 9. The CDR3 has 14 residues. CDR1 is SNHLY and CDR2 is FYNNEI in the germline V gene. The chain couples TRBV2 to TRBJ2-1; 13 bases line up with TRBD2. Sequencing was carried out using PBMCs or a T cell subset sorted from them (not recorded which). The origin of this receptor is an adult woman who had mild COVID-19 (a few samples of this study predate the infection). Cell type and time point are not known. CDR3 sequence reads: CASSSRGTSGIKFF. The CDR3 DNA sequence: TGTGCCAGCAGTTCTCGCGGGACTAGCGGGATCAAGTTCTTC.